Each of the 17 T cell receptor beta chains below was sequenced from the same sample in a study of cytomegalovirus exposure and HLA in healthy donors. This PCR relied on a set of 60 Vbeta primers and 13 Jbeta primers. Produced via immunoSEQ multiplex PCR; TCRdb's table is partial and in-frame only. The sample includes 150,000 to 200,000 clones, about 73% of them seen just once. Specimen: PBMCs. These TCRs come from a woman between 45 and 60 years old in good health and CMV-seropositive.

This chain links TRBV4-1 with TRBJ2-1; 7 bases line up with TRBD2. Germline V gene lookup returns CDR1 MGHRA and CDR2 YSYEKL. CDR3 length equals 17 residues. V lost 0 bases and J lost 4; bases outside the gene matches: 9. This CDR3 reads CASSQESASGLYNEQFF. CDR3 DNA sequence: TGCGCCAGCAGCCAAGAGTCGGCTAGCGGACTTTACAATGAGCAGTTCTTC.

V is TRBV4-1 and J is TRBJ1-1, with 9 bases matching TRBD1. CDR3 length: 17 amino acids. The trim removed 3 bases at V and 2 bases at J, leaving 10 bases unmatched. Germline CDR1 and CDR2: MGHRA and YSYEKL. In nucleotides, the CDR3 is TGCGCCAGCAGCCAGCAACCCCCGGGACAGGGTAACACTGAAGCTTTCTTT. It yields the protein CASSQQPPGQGNTEAFF.

The chain joins TRBV6-5 to TRBJ2-7, with D tentatively TRBD1 (6 bases). The CDR3 is made up of 12 amino acids. CDR1 is MNHEY and CDR2 is SVGAGI in the germline V gene. Trimming took 8 bases from V and 9 from J, leaving 17 bases between them. The DNA of the CDR3 is TGTGCCAGCGGAGACAGGCCCCCTGGGCAGTACTTC. Translated: CASGDRPPGQYF.

This chain uses TRBV14 with TRBJ2-3, with TRBD2 matching 12 bases. Trimming removed 1 base from V and 2 bases from J; junction bases left unmatched: 4. Germline V gene data show CDR1 as SGHDN and CDR2 as FVKESK. There are 17 residues in the CDR3. The CDR3 loop is CASSQAGLAGITDTQYF. The CDR3 DNA sequence: TGTGCCAGCAGCCAAGCTGGACTAGCGGGGATCACAGATACGCAGTATTTT. The variable domain in full, completed from reference TRBV14 and TRBJ2-3, reads EAGVTQFPSHSVIEKGQTVTLRCDPISGHDNLYWYRRVMGKEIKFLLHFVKESKQDESGMPNNRFLAERTGGTYSTLKVQPAELEDSGVYFCASSQAGLAGITDTQYFGPGTRLTVL.

V gene TRBV10-3 combines with J gene TRBJ2-7, with 13 bases matching TRBD2. V shed 6 bases, J shed 7 bases, and the junction held 9 bases outside the gene matches. The CDR3 is made up of 15 amino acids. Germline V gene lookup returns CDR1 ENHRY and CDR2 SYGVKD. The CDR3: CAISPTSGGFLEQYF. The CDR3 region has the DNA TGTGCCATCAGCCCGACTAGCGGGGGGTTCTTGGAGCAGTACTTC.

This chain connects TRBV4-1 to TRBJ2-3, with TRBD1 identical over 9 bases. This CDR3 is built from 16 residues. V gave up 8 bases and J gave up 3 bases; unmatched junction bases: 12. Germline V gene lookup returns CDR1 MGHRA and CDR2 YSYEKL. The CDR3 sequence: CASLERGTGRTDTQYF. The CDR3, as DNA: TGCGCCAGCCTCGAAAGGGGGACAGGGAGGACAGATACGCAGTATTTT.

This sequence joins TRBV19 and TRBJ1-2, with 7 bases aligning to TRBD1. CDR3 length: 13 residues. Per the germline V gene, CDR1 is LNHDA and CDR2 is SQIVND (reference sequence). V lost 3 bases to trimming and J lost 8 bases; unmatched junction nucleotides: 6. The CDR3 is CASSIPGGSGYTF. The CDR3 nucleotides are TGTGCCAGTAGTATCCCAGGGGGTTCGGGCTACACCTTC.

The chain is built from TRBV11-2 and TRBJ2-3, with TRBD2 as a possible D gene (5 bases). Germline CDR1 is SGHAT and CDR2 is FQNNGV. V was cut by 6 bases and J by 4 bases, with 11 bases left in between. This CDR3 contains 13 residues. Here the CDR3 DNA reads TGTGCCAGCAGATGGGTCGGGGCAGATACGCAGTATTTT. This codes for CASRWVGADTQYF.

The chain joins TRBV2 to TRBJ2-3; 9 nucleotides align to TRBD1. J gave up 2 bases and V 6 bases, and 3 bases lay outside the gene matches. The CDR3 is made up of 14 amino acids. Germline assignment: CDR1 SNHLY and CDR2 FYNNEI. DNA for the CDR3: TGTGCCAGCAGCCGACAGGGGGTCACAGATACGCAGTATTTT. It specifies CASSRQGVTDTQYF.

This clone was detected only a few times. This rearrangement joins TRBV6-6 to TRBJ1-1; D perhaps matches TRBD1 (5 bases). CDR3 size: 16 residues. Germline CDR1 reads MNHNY; CDR2 reads SVGAGI (reference sequence). Between the trimmed V and J ends, which lost 5 bases and 0 bases, there was a span of 16 bases. The CDR3 sequence: CASSRPLTALNTEAFF. The DNA of the CDR3 is TGTGCCAGCAGTCGACCTTTGACAGCTCTGAACACTGAAGCTTTCTTT.

This chain links TRBV11-1 with TRBJ2-5; TRBD2 might be the D (6 bases). Trimming left V 6 bases short and J 5 bases short, with 16 bases between. Germline loops: CDR1 SGHAT, CDR2 FQDESV (reference sequence). This CDR3 spans 14 amino acids. CDR3 coding DNA: TGTGCCAGCAGACCCAGACTAGACGTCGAGACCCAGTACTTC. Its translation: CASRPRLDVETQYF.

The chain joins TRBV6-1 to TRBJ2-3; 8 nucleotides align to TRBD2. V lost 9 bases, J lost 6 bases, and 5 bases stayed unmatched. Per the germline V gene, CDR1 is MNHNS and CDR2 is SASEGT. The CDR3 totals 12 residues. The DNA of the CDR3 is TGTGCCAGGGCGGGGGGTTGTGATACGCAGTATTTT. Protein sequence: CARAGGCDTQYF.

The V and J genes are TRBV4-2 and TRBJ1-6; the D is unclear. Germline-derived CDR1 and CDR2 are LGHNA and YNFKEQ. This CDR3 spans 17 amino acids. The V end was cut by 0 bases, the J end by 0 bases, with 9 bases between. The CDR3 coding sequence is TGTGCCAGCAGCCAAGATCAAGCGGGCTCCTATAATTCACCCCTCCACTTT. This codes for CASSQDQAGSYNSPLHF.

The J gene is TRBJ2-5, the V gene TRBV5-4; D not resolved. Germline V gene sequence: CDR1 SGHNT, CDR2 YYREEE (reference sequence). The CDR3 length is 14 residues. V lost 0 bases and J lost 3, with 9 bases in between. The CDR3 sequence is CASSLGAGEETQYF. The CDR3 nucleotides are TGTGCCAGCAGCTTGGGGGCAGGTGAAGAGACCCAGTACTTC.

This rearrangement joins TRBV29-1 to TRBJ1-4; D call uncertain. V dropped 7 bases and J dropped 4 bases, with 10 bases sitting between them. The CDR3 totals 12 residues. Germline-derived CDR1 and CDR2 are SQVTM and ANQGSEA. In DNA form, the CDR3 reads TGCAGCGCTAGGTCCCGTAATGAAAAACTGTTTTTT. Translating it yields CSARSRNEKLFF.

The chain links TRBV15 to TRBJ2-7; D may be TRBD1 (5 bases). The CDR3 runs 16 residues. Between the trimmed V and J ends, which lost 3 bases and 0 bases, there was a span of 15 bases. Germline V gene lookup returns CDR1 LNHNV and CDR2 YYDKDF (reference sequence). The CDR3 DNA sequence: TGTGCCACCAGCAGCCCTGGCCAGGGAAGCTCCTACGAGCAGTACTTC. This codes for CATSSPGQGSSYEQYF.

The chain links TRBV5-4 to TRBJ2-7; TRBD2 matches at 10 bases. J lost 0 bases, V lost 4 bases, and 7 bases had no gene match. This CDR3 is 16 amino acids long. The V gene's germline CDR1 is SGHNT and CDR2 YYREEE (reference sequence). The CDR3 coding sequence is TGTGCCAGCAGCGATATGTCTAGCGGGAGCTCCTACGAGCAGTACTTC. Its translation: CASSDMSSGSSYEQYF.